This T cell receptor beta chain was recorded in a study of glioma-infiltrating T cells after dendritic cell vaccination. As for the study in general: Autologous tumor lysate was loaded overnight onto monocyte-derived dendritic cells grown about seven days with IL-4 and GM-CSF.

Time point: after dendritic cell vaccination, including at tumor progression/relapse. Here immunoSEQ multiplex PCR was the method, and the copy in TCRdb shows in-frame clones only, minus some. The sample includes tens of thousands of clones, approximately 86% seen only once; the top ten take around a tenth. Germline V gives CDR1 LGHNA, CDR2 YSLEER. V was cut by 0 bases and J by 4 bases, with 12 bases left in between. This CDR3 has 15 amino acids. The sequenced sample was blood, obtained after dendritic cell vaccination. V is TRBV4-3 and J is TRBJ1-2; tentatively, D is TRBD1 (5 bases). The clonotype was recovered from a human donor with glioblastoma. The CDR3 loop reads CASSQESGVSYGYTF. For the CDR3, the DNA is TGCGCCAGCAGCCAAGAATCGGGGGTCTCCTATGGCTACACCTTC.